Presented here are 8 T cell receptor beta chains from one specimen sequenced in a study of T cell changes during pregnancy in multiple sclerosis. Profiling relied on immunoSEQ multiplex PCR, and the TCRdb table lists in-frame clones only, not all of them. The sample shows about 99,000 clones, approximately 93% of them seen only once. The material was peripheral blood, obtained after pregnancy. The receptors stem from a female donor with multiple sclerosis, enrolled in a pregnancy study.

This clone appeared once. The chain has TRBV9 and TRBJ2-1; 10 positions match TRBD1. CDR1 is SGDLS, CDR2 YYNGEE, per germline. With 3 bases clipped from V and 9 bases from J, the junction kept 18 bases outside the gene matches. CDR3 length: 18 residues. CDR3 sequence: CASSGRDRGRRDGGEQFF. CDR3 DNA sequence: TGTGCCAGCAGCGGCCGGGACAGGGGCCGACGGGACGGCGGTGAGCAGTTCTTC.

This clone was detected only once. The rearrangement links TRBV19 to TRBJ2-3; possible D gene TRBD1, 5 bases. Germline V gene lookup returns CDR1 LNHDA and CDR2 SQIVND (reference sequence). V was shortened by 0 bases and J by 0 bases, with 7 bases between the two germline ends. The CDR3 spans 15 residues. The CDR3 DNA sequence: TGTGCCAGTAGTATAGACCAGGGTAGCACAGATACGCAGTATTTT. It encodes CASSIDQGSTDTQYF.

The chain couples TRBV19 to TRBJ1-2; D is perhaps TRBD1 (5 bases). Germline CDR1 is LNHDA and CDR2 is SQIVND (reference sequence). The CDR3 is 17 residues long. V was clipped by 3 bases and J by 2 bases, with 19 bases between them. The CDR3 is CASSIRIASGDNYGYTF. The CDR3 bases are TGTGCCAGTAGTATTAGAATCGCCTCGGGGGACAACTATGGCTACACCTTC.

J is TRBJ1-1 and V is TRBV6-1, with TRBD1 identical over 9 bases. Germline V gene data show CDR1 as MNHNS and CDR2 as SASEGT. The CDR3 runs to 13 residues. Trimming removed 8 bases from V and 5 bases from J; junction bases left unmatched: 6. The CDR3 loop is CASRDRAITEAFF. The CDR3 DNA sequence: TGTGCCAGCCGGGACAGGGCGATAACTGAAGCTTTCTTT.

The rearrangement joins TRBV11-2 to TRBJ2-3, with 7 bases matching TRBD1. Looked up from germline, CDR1 is SGHAT and CDR2 is FQNNGV. V lost 3 bases, J lost 6 bases, and 6 bases stayed unmatched. The CDR3 runs 14 residues. The DNA for the CDR3 is TGTGCCAGCAGCTTGGGACAGAATAGCGATACGCAGTATTTT. Translated: CASSLGQNSDTQYF.

In its sample, this clone was seen a few times. The chain links TRBV9 to TRBJ1-1, with TRBD1 matching over 7 bases. V shed 5 bases and J 3 bases; nucleotides not matched to a gene: 7. This CDR3 is built from 14 residues. Germline CDR1 reads SGDLS; CDR2 reads YYNGEE. For the CDR3, the DNA is TGTGCCAGCAGTCACGTAGGGGGCGACACTGAAGCTTTCTTT. It is translated as CASSHVGGDTEAFF.

The chain links TRBV27 to TRBJ2-7; D not certain. V was trimmed by 5 bases and J by 0 bases, leaving 11 bases between them. CDR1 MNHEY and CDR2 SMNVEV come from the germline V gene (reference sequence). This CDR3 has 14 residues. Here the CDR3 reads CASSPNQVSYEQYF. DNA of the CDR3: TGTGCCAGCAGTCCTAATCAGGTCTCCTACGAGCAGTACTTC.

CDR3 region: CASSPQGGGQPQHF. The CDR3 DNA reads TGTGCCAGCAGCCCACAAGGGGGGGGGCAGCCCCAGCATTTT. The rearrangement links TRBV7-2 to TRBJ1-5; D may be TRBD1 (6 bases). The CDR3 covers 14 residues. The V and J ends lost 5 bases and 7 bases respectively, with 15 bases between them. CDR1 is SGHTA, CDR2 FQGNSA, per germline.